The clone carrying this T cell receptor (beta chain) occurred many times. Antigen specificity is unknown. This CDR3 has 14 residues. Trimming left V 5 bases short and J 0 bases short, with 8 bases between. The germline CDR1 and CDR2 sequences are MNHEY and SVGAGI. From 5'RACE with constant-segment primers came TCR alpha and TCR beta cDNA libraries that carried sample barcodes and UMIs. TCRdb analysed the 5' RACE reads with MiXCR anew, one entry per CDR3 protein. The sample includes fewer than 50,000 distinct CDR3 sequences, 10% to 15% of them seen just once. This specimen belongs to a study of T-cell memory formation after mild COVID-19. Regarding the study as a whole: Contracting CD8+ clones were enriched in EMRA, CD4+ mainly in CM and EM. Some clones that responded were present in memory (sampled pre-infection), which suggests cross-reactive memory joined. CD4/CD8 balance held among clones contracting day 15 to 85, and later expanders leaned CD4+.

Specimen: PBMCs or a T cell subset sorted from them (not recorded which). V usage is TRBV6-5 and J usage is TRBJ1-5; D is unclear. The sequence was collected from a man aged 18 to 30 who had mild COVID-19 (a few samples of this study predate the infection). Cell type and time point are not known. The CDR3 bases are TGTGCCAGCAGTATAAGTTATAGCAATCAGCCCCAGCATTTT. It specifies CASSISYSNQPQHF.